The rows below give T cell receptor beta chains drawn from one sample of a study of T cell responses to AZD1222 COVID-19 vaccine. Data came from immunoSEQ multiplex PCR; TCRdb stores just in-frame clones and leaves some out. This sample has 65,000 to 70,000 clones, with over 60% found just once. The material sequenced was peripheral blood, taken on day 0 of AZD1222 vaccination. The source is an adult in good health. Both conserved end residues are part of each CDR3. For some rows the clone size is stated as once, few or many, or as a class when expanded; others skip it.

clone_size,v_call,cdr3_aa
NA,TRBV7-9,CASSPSGTTNEKLFF
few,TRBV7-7,CASSLGQGSEEKLFF
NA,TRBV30,CAWARDRSGNTIYF
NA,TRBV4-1,CASSQPWKGSDNSPLHF
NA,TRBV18,CASSPPGQGFDNEQFF
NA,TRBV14,CASSQGWNEQFF
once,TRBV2,CASSARWAGQIYNEQFF
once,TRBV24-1,CATSDGYIQYF
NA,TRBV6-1,CASSDVADRGNEKLFF
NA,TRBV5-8,CASSFLAYEQYF
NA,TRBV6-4,CASSEASGVYNEQFF
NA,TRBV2,CASSGLAGGQDTQYF
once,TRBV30,CAWSALRGTPGANVLTF
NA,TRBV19,CASSSRTSGGWQETQYF
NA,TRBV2,CASSDYRLAKNIQYF
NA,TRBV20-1,CSARDNEKLFF
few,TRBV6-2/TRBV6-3,CASSYVGRHSPLHF
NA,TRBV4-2,CASSQDRTDTQYF
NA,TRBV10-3,CAISERRQPEDYGYTF
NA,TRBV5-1,CASALEGGDTQYF
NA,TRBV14,CASSQGQFYEQYF
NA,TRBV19,CASSIAGGGQPQHF
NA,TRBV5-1,CASSFAGGPYNEQFF
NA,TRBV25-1,CASRQTGSNQPQHF
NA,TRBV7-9,CASSRDRNSYEQYF
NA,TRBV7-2,CASSPGEGMSGGYTF
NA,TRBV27,CASSFGSGGQGGYALHF
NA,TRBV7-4,CASSRRTADQPQHF
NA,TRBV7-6,CASSPGWGAPETQYF
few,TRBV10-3,CAISPIGGEQYF
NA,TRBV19,CASSPRQGEIGNIQYF
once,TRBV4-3,CASSQDNGGLQRYF